This TCR beta chain was captured in a study of cytomegalovirus exposure and HLA in healthy donors. Germline loops: CDR1 SNHLY, CDR2 FYNNEI. This CDR3 is built from 15 residues. V was pared by 6 bases and J by 7 bases, with 10 bases of the junction left unmatched. Researchers ran the PCR with 60 Vbeta and 13 Jbeta primers. TCRdb's copy holds only in-frame clones and misses some; the assay was immunoSEQ multiplex PCR. Of 150,000 or so clones listed, 80% are singletons. The sequencing sample was made of PBMCs. The chain links TRBV2 to TRBJ1-4; 8 nucleotides align to TRBD1. The sequence derives from a man aged 45 to 65 in good health and CMV-seronegative. The CDR3 DNA follows: TGTGCCAGCAGGGGGCAGGGGGCGCCTAGTGAAAAACTGTTTTTT. Translation: CASRGQGAPSEKLFF.